A single sample gave rise to the 13 T cell receptor beta chains below, sequenced in a study of response to subunit inactivated influenza vaccine. TCRdb recomputed calls from the RT-PCR reads with MiXCR, one row per CDR3 protein. The table shows over 800,000 distinct CDR3 sequences, with about 20% occurring only once. The material sequenced was PBMCs from blood, taken 4 to 6 days after vaccination. Receptors were obtained from a man in his fifties or sixties who received an inactivated influenza vaccine.

The chain has TRBV20-1 and TRBJ2-5, with 14 bases aligning to TRBD2. The germline V gene encodes CDR1 DFQATT and CDR2 SNEGSKA (reference sequence). The CDR3 totals 18 residues. The ends lost 3 bases at V and 5 bases at J; junction bases unmatched: 14. The CDR3 spells CSARDSSRTSGRRETQYF. As DNA, the CDR3 is TGCAGTGCTAGGGATTCCTCTCGGACTAGCGGGAGGAGGGAGACCCAGTACTTC.

A few counts support this clonotype. The chain has TRBV12-3 or TRBV12-4 and TRBJ1-4, with D unclear. V shed 4 bases and J shed 0 bases, with 9 bases lying between them. This CDR3 comprises 15 residues. In nucleotides, the CDR3 is TGTGCCAGCAGTTACGGCGGATCAACTAATGAAAAACTGTTTTTT. It yields the protein CASSYGGSTNEKLFF.

Only a few counts were recorded for this clonotype. V gene TRBV3-1 combines with J gene TRBJ2-7, with 12 bases identical to TRBD2. V was pared by 3 bases and J by 2 bases, with 5 bases of the junction left unmatched. This CDR3 contains 16 residues. The V gene's germline CDR1 is LGHDT and CDR2 YNNKEL (reference sequence). The CDR3 DNA reads TGTGCCAGCAGCCATGGTCTAGCGGGAGGGCCCTACGAGCAGTACTTC. Protein sequence: CASSHGLAGGPYEQYF.

The V gene is TRBV4-2, the J gene TRBJ1-5, with 8 bases identical to TRBD1. The CDR3 has 20 amino acids. Germline values: CDR1 LGHNA, CDR2 YNFKEQ. With 5 bases clipped from V and 2 bases from J, the junction kept 20 bases outside the gene matches. The CDR3 nucleotides are TGTGCCAGCAGCGCTACTCGGACAGGGAGAAGTGAACGCGGCAATCAGCCCCAGCATTTT. Translating it yields CASSATRTGRSERGNQPQHF.

This clonotype was observed a few times. V gene TRBV29-1 combines with J gene TRBJ2-7, with D perhaps TRBD2 (6 bases). Trimming left V 6 bases short and J 4 bases short, with 10 bases between. This CDR3 is built from 11 residues. Germline V gene lookup returns CDR1 SQVTM and CDR2 ANQGSEA. CDR3 bases: TGCAGCGTCGCGGAGGGGTACGAGCAGTACTTC. This gives the protein CSVAEGYEQYF.

This clonotype occurred a few times. This chain joins TRBV15 and TRBJ2-3; a possible D gene is TRBD2 (6 bases). The CDR3 covers 15 residues. Germline V CDR1 and CDR2: LNHNV, YYDKDF (reference sequence). Trimming removed 3 bases from V and 4 bases from J, with 14 bases in between. This CDR3 is CATSRSGSQADTQYF. In DNA, the CDR3 is TGTGCCACCAGCAGGTCCGGGAGCCAGGCAGATACGCAGTATTTT.

This clonotype was seen more than once but under ten times. The chain joins TRBV4-1 to TRBJ2-7, with TRBD2 identical over 8 bases. V dropped 1 base and J dropped 1; count of bases not matched to a gene: 9. The CDR3 runs to 17 residues. Germline V gene lookup returns CDR1 MGHRA and CDR2 YSYEKL. The CDR3 DNA sequence: TGCGCCAGCAGCCAAGTAACCCGGAGCGGGGGATCCTACGAGCAGTACTTC. As protein: CASSQVTRSGGSYEQYF.

This clonotype occurred a few times. This rearrangement joins TRBV12-3 or TRBV12-4 to TRBJ2-5; 8 bases are shared with TRBD2. V was pared by 3 bases and J by 3 bases, with 15 bases of the junction left unmatched. CDR3 length: 18 amino acids. CDR3 loop: CASSFEAGLGRTEETQYF. DNA for the CDR3: TGTGCCAGCAGTTTTGAGGCGGGACTAGGGAGGACCGAAGAGACCCAGTACTTC.

V is TRBV30 and J is TRBJ2-4, with D unresolved. Germline V gene sequence: CDR1 GTSNPN, CDR2 SVGIG (reference sequence). V shed 4 bases and J shed 13 bases, with 17 bases lying between them. The CDR3 spans 12 residues. DNA for the CDR3: TGTGCCTGGATAATGCCCCCCCGATGCCAGTACTTC. Its translation is CAWIMPPRCQYF.

This clonotype was counted between two and nine times. The rearrangement uses TRBV6-1 and TRBJ2-1; D gene unclear. Germline-derived CDR1 and CDR2 are MNHNS and SASEGT. Deletions cut 4 bases from V and 3 bases from J, with 13 bases between. The CDR3 is made up of 15 amino acids. The CDR3 is CASSALAVGYNEQFF. The CDR3 nucleotides read TGTGCCAGCAGTGCCTTAGCTGTGGGCTACAATGAGCAGTTCTTC.

In the case of this clonotype: One end of the junction does not line up with germline, which may come from a read error. The rearrangement uses TRBV5-7 and TRBJ1-4; no clear D gene. TRBV5-7 is an open reading frame, and its role is uncertain. The CDR3 contains 12 residues. CDR3 nucleotide sequence: TGTGCAAGCAGCTTGGGTTGCGAAAAACTGTTTTTT. As protein: CASSLGCEKLFF.

The V call is TRBV4-1, the J call TRBJ2-7; 8 bases are a match to TRBD1. After removal of 4 bases from V and 2 bases from J, the junction contained 16 bases not matched to a gene. Per germline, CDR1 MGHRA and CDR2 YSYEKL. The CDR3 covers 18 residues. The CDR3 sequence: CASSRLLGGQGPAYEQYF. The CDR3 region has the DNA TGCGCCAGCAGCCGCCTTCTAGGTGGACAGGGACCAGCCTACGAGCAGTACTTC.

The chain links TRBV5-6 to TRBJ2-3; maybe TRBD2 (5 bases). Germline V gene lookup returns CDR1 SGHDT and CDR2 YYEEEE. With 4 bases removed from V and 2 bases from J, the gap between germline ends came to 14 bases. The CDR3 spans 15 residues. The DNA of the CDR3 is TGTGCCAGCAGCCCCACCCCGCGGGTCACAGATACGCAGTATTTT. Amino acids: CASSPTPRVTDTQYF.